This T cell receptor (beta chain) was documented in a study of cytomegalovirus exposure and HLA in healthy donors. Across the whole study: A data release that came early held 80 million to 95 million unique TCRs from HLA-typed donors. Findings and limits, study-wide: Analysis performed later showed TCR beta chains linked to HLA being more clonally expanded than equally common others. Cytomegalovirus association was assigned to about 150 TCR beta chains.

Primers: 60 Vbeta forward and 13 Jbeta reverse. The assay was immunoSEQ multiplex PCR, and TCRdb's table has in-frame clones only and misses some. The sample records 65,000 or so clones, 70% to 80% being singletons. CDR1 and CDR2 (germline): SEHNR, FQNEAQ (reference sequence). This CDR3 contains 13 residues. Between the trimmed V and J ends, which lost 2 bases and 4 bases, there was a span of 8 bases. On this clone itself: Its antigen is currently unknown.

Sequenced: PBMCs. This chain joins TRBV7-9 and TRBJ1-1, with D possibly being TRBD1 (5 bases). This TCR came from a woman aged 35 to 49 in good health and CMV-seropositive. DNA of the CDR3: TGTGCCAGCAGCTTACCCGGGGGCACTGAAGCTTTCTTT. It is translated as CASSLPGGTEAFF.